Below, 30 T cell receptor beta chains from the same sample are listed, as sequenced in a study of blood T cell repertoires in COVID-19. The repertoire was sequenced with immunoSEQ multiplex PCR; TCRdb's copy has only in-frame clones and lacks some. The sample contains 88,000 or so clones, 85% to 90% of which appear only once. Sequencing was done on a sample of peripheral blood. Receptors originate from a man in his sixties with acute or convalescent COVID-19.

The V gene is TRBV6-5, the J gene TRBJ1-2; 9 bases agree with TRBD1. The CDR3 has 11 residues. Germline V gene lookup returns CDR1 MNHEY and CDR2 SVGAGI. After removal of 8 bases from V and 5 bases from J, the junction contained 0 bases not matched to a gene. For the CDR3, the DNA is TGTGCCAGCGGGACAGGGTATGGCTACACCTTC. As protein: CASGTGYGYTF.

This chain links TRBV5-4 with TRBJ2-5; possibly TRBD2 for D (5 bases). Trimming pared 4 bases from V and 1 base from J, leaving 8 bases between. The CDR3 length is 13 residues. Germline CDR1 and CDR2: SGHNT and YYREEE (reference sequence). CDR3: CASSTGFQETQYF. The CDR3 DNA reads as TGTGCCAGCAGCACGGGGTTCCAAGAGACCCAGTACTTC.

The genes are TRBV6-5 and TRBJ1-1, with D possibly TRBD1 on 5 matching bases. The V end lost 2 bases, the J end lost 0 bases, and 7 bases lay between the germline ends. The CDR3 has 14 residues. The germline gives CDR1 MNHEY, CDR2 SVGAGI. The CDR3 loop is CASSYGGMNTEAFF. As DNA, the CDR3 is TGTGCCAGCAGTTACGGGGGGATGAACACTGAAGCTTTCTTT.

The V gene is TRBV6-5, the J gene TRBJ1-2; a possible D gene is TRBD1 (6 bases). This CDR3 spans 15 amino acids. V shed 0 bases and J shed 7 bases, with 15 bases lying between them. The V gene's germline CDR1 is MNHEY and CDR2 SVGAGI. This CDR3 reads CASSYSSSGAGGYTF. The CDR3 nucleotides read TGTGCCAGCAGTTACTCGAGTTCAGGGGCGGGTGGCTACACCTTC.

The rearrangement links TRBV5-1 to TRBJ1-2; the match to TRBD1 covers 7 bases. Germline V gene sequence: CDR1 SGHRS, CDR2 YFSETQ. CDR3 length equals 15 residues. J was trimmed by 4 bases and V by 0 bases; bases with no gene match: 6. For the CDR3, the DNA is TGCGCCAGCAGCTTGGAGGGGGCTACCGCCTATGGCTACACCTTC. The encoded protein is CASSLEGATAYGYTF.

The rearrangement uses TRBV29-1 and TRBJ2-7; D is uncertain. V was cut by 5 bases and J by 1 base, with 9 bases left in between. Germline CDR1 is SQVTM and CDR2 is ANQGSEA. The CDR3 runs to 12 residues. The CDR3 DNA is TGCAGCGTTACCCACAGATCCTACGAGCAGTACTTC. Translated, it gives CSVTHRSYEQYF.

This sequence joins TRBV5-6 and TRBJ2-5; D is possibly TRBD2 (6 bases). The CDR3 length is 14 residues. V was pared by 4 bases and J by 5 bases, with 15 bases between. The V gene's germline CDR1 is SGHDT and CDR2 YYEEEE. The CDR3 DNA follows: TGTGCCAGCAGCCGCGTCTCGGAGGGGGAGACCCAGTACTTC. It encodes CASSRVSEGETQYF. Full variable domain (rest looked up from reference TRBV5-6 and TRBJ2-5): DAGVTQSPTHLIKTRGQQVTLRCSPKSGHDTVSWYQQALGQGPQFIFQYYEEEERQRGNFPDRFSGHQFPNYSSELNVNALLLGDSALYLCASSRVSEGETQYFGPGTRLLVL.

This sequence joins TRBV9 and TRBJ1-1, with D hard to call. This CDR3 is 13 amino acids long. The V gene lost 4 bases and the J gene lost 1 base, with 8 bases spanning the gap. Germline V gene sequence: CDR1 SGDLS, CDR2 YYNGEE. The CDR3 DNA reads TGTGCCAGCAGCCTTTACGGGAACACTGAAGCTTTCTTT. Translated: CASSLYGNTEAFF.

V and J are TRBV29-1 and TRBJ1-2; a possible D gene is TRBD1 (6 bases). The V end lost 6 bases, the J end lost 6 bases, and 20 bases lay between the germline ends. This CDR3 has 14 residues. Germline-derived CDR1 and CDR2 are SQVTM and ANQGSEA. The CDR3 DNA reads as TGCAGCGTCGATGATTTGGGGCAGGGGAATGGCTACACCTTC. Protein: CSVDDLGQGNGYTF.

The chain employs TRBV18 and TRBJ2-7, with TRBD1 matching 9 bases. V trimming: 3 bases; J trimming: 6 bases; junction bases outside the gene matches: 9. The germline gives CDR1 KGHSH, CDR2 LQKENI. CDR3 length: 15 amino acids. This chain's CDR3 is CASSPQMGQGTEQYF. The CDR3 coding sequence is TGTGCCAGCTCACCTCAAATGGGACAGGGCACCGAGCAGTACTTC.

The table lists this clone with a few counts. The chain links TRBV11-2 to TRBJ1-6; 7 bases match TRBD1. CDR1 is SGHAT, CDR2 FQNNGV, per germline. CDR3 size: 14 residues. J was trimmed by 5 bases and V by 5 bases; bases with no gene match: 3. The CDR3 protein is CASSVGQNNSPLHF. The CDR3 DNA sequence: TGTGCCAGCAGCGTGGGACAGAATAATTCACCCCTCCACTTT.

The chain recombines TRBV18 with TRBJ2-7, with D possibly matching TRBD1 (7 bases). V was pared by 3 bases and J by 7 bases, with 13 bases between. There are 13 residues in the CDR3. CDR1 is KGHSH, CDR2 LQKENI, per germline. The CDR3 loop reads CASSPKGAGEQYF. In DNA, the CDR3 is TGTGCCAGCTCACCTAAGGGGGCGGGGGAGCAGTACTTC.

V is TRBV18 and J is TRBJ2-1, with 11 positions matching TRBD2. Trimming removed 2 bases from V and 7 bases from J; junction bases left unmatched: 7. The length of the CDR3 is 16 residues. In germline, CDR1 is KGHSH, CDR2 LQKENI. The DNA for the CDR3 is TGTGCCAGCTCACCAAACATAGCGGGAGGGGTAAATGAGCAGTTCTTC. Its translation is CASSPNIAGGVNEQFF.

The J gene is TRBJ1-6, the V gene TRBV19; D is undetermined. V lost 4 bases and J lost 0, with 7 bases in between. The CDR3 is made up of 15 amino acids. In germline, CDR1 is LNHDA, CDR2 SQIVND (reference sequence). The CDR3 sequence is CASSSRSSYNSPLHF. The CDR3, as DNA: TGTGCCAGTAGTAGCAGAAGCTCCTATAATTCACCCCTCCACTTT.

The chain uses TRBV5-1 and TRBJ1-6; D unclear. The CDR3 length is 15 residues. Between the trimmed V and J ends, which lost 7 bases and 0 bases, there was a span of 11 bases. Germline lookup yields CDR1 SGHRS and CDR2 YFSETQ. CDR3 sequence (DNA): TGCGCCAGCGGTCAAGGGAGCTCCTATAATTCACCCCTCCACTTT. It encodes CASGQGSSYNSPLHF.

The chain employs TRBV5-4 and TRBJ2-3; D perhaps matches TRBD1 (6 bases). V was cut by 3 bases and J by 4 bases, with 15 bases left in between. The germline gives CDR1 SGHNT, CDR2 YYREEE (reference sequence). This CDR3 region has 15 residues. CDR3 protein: CASSSNSGVPDTQYF. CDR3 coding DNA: TGTGCCAGCAGCTCCAATTCAGGGGTGCCAGATACGCAGTATTTT.

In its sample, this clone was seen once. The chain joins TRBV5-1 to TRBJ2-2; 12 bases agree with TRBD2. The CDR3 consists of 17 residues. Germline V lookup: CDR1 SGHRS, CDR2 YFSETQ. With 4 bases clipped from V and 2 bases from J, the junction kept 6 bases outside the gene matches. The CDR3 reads CASSHGLAGINTGELFF. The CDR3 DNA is TGCGCCAGCAGCCATGGACTAGCGGGGATTAACACCGGGGAGCTGTTTTTT.

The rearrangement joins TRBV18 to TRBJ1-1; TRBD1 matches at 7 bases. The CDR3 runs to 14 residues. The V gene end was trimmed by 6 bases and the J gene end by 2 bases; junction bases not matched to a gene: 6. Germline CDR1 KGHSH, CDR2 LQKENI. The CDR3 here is CASSQTGFNTEAFF. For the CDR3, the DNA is TGTGCCAGCTCCCAGACAGGGTTCAACACTGAAGCTTTCTTT.

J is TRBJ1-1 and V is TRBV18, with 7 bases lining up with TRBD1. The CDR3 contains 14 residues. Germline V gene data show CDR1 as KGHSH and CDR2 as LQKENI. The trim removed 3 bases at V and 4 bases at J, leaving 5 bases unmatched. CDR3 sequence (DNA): TGTGCCAGCTCACCCTCAGGGGGAGGCACTGAAGCTTTCTTT. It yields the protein CASSPSGGGTEAFF.

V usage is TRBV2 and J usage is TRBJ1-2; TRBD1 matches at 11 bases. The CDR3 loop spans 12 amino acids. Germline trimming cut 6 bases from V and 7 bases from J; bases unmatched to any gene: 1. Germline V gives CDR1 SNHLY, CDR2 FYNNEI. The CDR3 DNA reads TGTGCCAGCAGAGGGACAGGGGGTGGCTACACCTTC. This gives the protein CASRGTGGGYTF.

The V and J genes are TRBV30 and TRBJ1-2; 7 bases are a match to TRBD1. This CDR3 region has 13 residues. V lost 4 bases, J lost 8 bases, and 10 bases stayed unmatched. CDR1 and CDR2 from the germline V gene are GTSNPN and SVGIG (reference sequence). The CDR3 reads CAWTQTGRYGYTF. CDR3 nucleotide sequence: TGTGCCTGGACCCAGACAGGGCGGTACGGCTACACCTTC.

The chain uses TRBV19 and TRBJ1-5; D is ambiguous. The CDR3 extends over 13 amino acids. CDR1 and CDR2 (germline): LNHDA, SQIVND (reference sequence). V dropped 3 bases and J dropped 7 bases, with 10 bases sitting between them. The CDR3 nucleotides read TGTGCCAGTAGTATCGACACCGACCAGCCCCAGCATTTT. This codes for CASSIDTDQPQHF.

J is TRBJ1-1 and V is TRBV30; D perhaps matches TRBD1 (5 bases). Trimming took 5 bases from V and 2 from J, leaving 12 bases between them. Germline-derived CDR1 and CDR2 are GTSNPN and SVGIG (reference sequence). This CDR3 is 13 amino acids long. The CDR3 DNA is TGTGCCTGGTGCCGGGACTATAACACTGAAGCTTTCTTT. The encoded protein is CAWCRDYNTEAFF.

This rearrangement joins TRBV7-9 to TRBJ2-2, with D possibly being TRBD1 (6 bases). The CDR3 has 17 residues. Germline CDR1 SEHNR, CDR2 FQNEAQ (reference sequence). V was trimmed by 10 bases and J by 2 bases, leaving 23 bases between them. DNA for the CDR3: TGTGCCACGCCAGCGCGAGAGGGGGTCTTTAACACCGGGGAGCTGTTTTTT. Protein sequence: CATPAREGVFNTGELFF.

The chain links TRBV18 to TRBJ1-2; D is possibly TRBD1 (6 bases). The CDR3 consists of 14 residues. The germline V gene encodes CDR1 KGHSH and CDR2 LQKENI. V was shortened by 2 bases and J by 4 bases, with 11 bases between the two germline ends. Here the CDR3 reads CASSPKGQRYGYTF. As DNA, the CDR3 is TGTGCCAGCTCACCAAAAGGACAGCGCTATGGCTACACCTTC.

The CDR3 nucleotides read TGTGCCAGCAGCCAACGGGGGGAGAACACTGAAGCTTTCTTT. It encodes CASSQRGENTEAFF. The chain is built from TRBV14 and TRBJ1-1; D might be TRBD1 (5 bases). CDR3 length equals 14 residues. Between the trimmed V and J ends, which lost 2 bases and 1 base, there was a span of 8 bases. Germline CDR1 reads SGHDN; CDR2 reads FVKESK.

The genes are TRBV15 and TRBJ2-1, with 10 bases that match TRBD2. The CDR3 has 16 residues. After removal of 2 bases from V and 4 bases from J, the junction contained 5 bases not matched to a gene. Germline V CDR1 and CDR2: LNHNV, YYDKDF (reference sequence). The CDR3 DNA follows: TGTGCCACCAGCAGAAGTTTAGCGGGGGGTTACAATGAGCAGTTCTTC. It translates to CATSRSLAGGYNEQFF.

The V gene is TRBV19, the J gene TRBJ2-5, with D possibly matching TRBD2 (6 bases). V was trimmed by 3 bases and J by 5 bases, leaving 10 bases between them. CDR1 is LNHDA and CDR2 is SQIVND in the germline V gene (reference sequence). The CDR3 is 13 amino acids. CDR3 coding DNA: TGTGCCAGTAGTATGTTACGGGGGGAGACCCAGTACTTC. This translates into CASSMLRGETQYF.

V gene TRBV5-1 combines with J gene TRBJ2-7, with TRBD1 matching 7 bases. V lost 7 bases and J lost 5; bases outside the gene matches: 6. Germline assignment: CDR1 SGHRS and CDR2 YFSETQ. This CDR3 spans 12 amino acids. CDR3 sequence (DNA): TGCGCCAGCCAGGGGGTCGAGAACGAGCAGTACTTC. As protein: CASQGVENEQYF.

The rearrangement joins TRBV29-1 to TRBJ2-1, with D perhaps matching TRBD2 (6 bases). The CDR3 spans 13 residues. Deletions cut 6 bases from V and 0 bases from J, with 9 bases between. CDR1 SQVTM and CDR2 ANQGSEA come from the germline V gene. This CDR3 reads CSVDGSSYNEQFF. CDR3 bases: TGCAGCGTCGACGGGAGCTCCTACAATGAGCAGTTCTTC.